The clone carrying this T cell receptor (beta chain) was detected a few times. Its matching antigen is unknown. Time point denoted: patch test 3, about 24 weeks after DPC sensitization. Treatment: therapeutic diphenylcyclopropenone sensitization with weekly scalp DPC. Venepuncture was done earlier than the placement of each patch test. Each CDR3 protein is one row after TCRdb ran MiXCR on the RACE reads. The repertoire holds about 120,000 distinct CDR3 sequences, with around 11% as singletons. The germline V gene has CDR1 KGHSH and CDR2 LQKENI. The V end was cut by 3 bases, the J end by 5 bases, with 10 bases between. This CDR3 comprises 13 residues. These data belong to a study of human T cells and chemical hapten exposure. As for the study in general: From small differences in pooled library volume came most of the variation in per-sample TCR yields.

The study, taken as a whole, reports: Among TCRs, those above 1 in 1000 frequency were unaffected by DPC sensitization. Expanded TCRs clustered into significantly more large CDR3 similarity groups than controls, the analysis revealed.

The TCR originated in a woman aged 45-65 years with alopecia areata. Some clones in this sample may be carry-over from other donors' samples. The source material was whole blood, sampled in connection with sensitization to the hapten diphenylcyclopropenone (DPC). The chain couples TRBV18 to TRBJ1-2; D might be TRBD1 (5 bases). The CDR3 is CASSPGQDYGYTF. The DNA for the CDR3 is TGTGCCAGCTCACCCGGACAAGATTATGGCTACACCTTC.